These 26 T cell receptor beta chains came from one sample sequenced in a study of early T cells in non-severe SARS-CoV-2 infection. TCRdb used MiXCR to reprocess the 5' RACE reads, holding one entry per CDR3 protein. The profile shows roughly 75,000 distinct CDR3 sequences, over 9.5% of them singletons. Input material: whole blood. The source of these receptors is an adult who was a healthcare worker with PCR-confirmed SARS-CoV-2 infection or an uninfected control (not recorded which).

The V gene is TRBV7-9, the J gene TRBJ2-5; no firm D call. The V gene's germline CDR1 is SEHNR and CDR2 FQNEAQ (reference sequence). CDR3 length: 14 amino acids. Trimming left V 5 bases short and J 4 bases short, with 14 bases between. The CDR3 DNA follows: TGTGCCAGCAGCACGCGTCGAAGGATAGAGACCCAGTACTTC. The encoded protein is CASSTRRRIETQYF.

This chain connects TRBV19 to TRBJ1-1, with a tentative D call TRBD1 (5 bases). The CDR3 is 16 amino acids. Deletions cut 5 bases from V and 4 bases from J, with 20 bases between. CDR1 LNHDA and CDR2 SQIVND come from the germline V gene (reference sequence). CDR3 amino acids: CASSLPPGAAATEAFF. The CDR3 DNA reads as TGTGCCAGTAGTCTCCCTCCCGGGGCAGCGGCCACTGAAGCTTTCTTT.

There are many counts of this clonotype. The CDR3 spells CATPGHNYGYTF. The DNA of the CDR3 is TGTGCCACCCCGGGACACAACTATGGCTACACCTTC. V gene TRBV6-1 combines with J gene TRBJ1-2, with D possibly being TRBD1 (6 bases). The CDR3 length is 12 residues. V was cut by 10 bases and J by 2 bases, with 11 bases left in between. The germline gives CDR1 MNHNS, CDR2 SASEGT.

This clonotype was found many times. The chain joins TRBV3-1 to TRBJ2-5; 11 bases agree with TRBD2. Germline V CDR1 and CDR2: LGHDT, YNNKEL (reference sequence). J lost 2 bases, V lost 4 bases, and 15 bases had no gene match. This CDR3 has 19 amino acids. CDR3 residues: CASSLHSPTSGSFQETQYF. Written as DNA, the CDR3 is TGTGCCAGCAGCCTTCATTCCCCTACTAGCGGGAGTTTTCAAGAGACCCAGTACTTC.

The sample holds many counts of this clonotype. The chain recombines TRBV7-9 with TRBJ1-1; D is undetermined. There are 13 residues in the CDR3. V was shortened by 0 bases and J by 1 base, with 3 bases between the two germline ends. Looked up from germline, CDR1 is SEHNR and CDR2 is FQNEAQ (reference sequence). CDR3 sequence (DNA): TGTGCCAGCAGCTTAGCACGGAACACTGAAGCTTTCTTT. It codes for CASSLARNTEAFF.

This clonotype was observed a handful of times. The chain is built from TRBV7-2 and TRBJ2-7; 8 bases are shared with TRBD1. Trimming cost V 2 bases and J 2 bases; bases outside gene matches: 5. The length of the CDR3 is 15 residues. Germline values: CDR1 SGHTA, CDR2 FQGNSA. CDR3 DNA sequence: TGTGCCAGCAGCTTATACGGGACAGGCCCCTACGAGCAGTACTTC. Encoded protein: CASSLYGTGPYEQYF.

This rearrangement joins TRBV20-1 to TRBJ1-6, with a weak D call TRBD1 (5 bases). Germline values: CDR1 DFQATT, CDR2 SNEGSKA (reference sequence). V lost 1 base to trimming and J lost 9 bases, with 10 bases between them. There are 13 residues in the CDR3. The CDR3 sequence: CSARGGRSSPLHF. For the CDR3, the DNA is TGCAGTGCTAGAGGGGGCCGATCTTCACCCCTCCACTTT.

This clonotype has more than one count but fewer than ten. This chain links TRBV20-1 with TRBJ2-7; 11 bases agree with TRBD2. With 3 bases clipped from V and 5 bases from J, the junction kept 6 bases outside the gene matches. Germline-derived CDR1 and CDR2 are DFQATT and SNEGSKA (reference sequence). CDR3 size: 14 residues. The CDR3 here is CSASSGRARHEQYF. CDR3 DNA: TGCAGTGCTAGTAGCGGGAGGGCCAGGCACGAGCAGTACTTC.

This clonotype was picked up many times. V is TRBV7-9 and J is TRBJ1-1; a weak D match, TRBD1 (6 bases). Trimming left V 8 bases short and J 4 bases short, with 11 bases between. The CDR3 totals 12 residues. From germline, CDR1 is SEHNR and CDR2 FQNEAQ (reference sequence). In nucleotides, the CDR3 is TGTGCCAGCTCCAGGGGCGGCACTGAAGCTTTCTTT. It is translated as CASSRGGTEAFF. Based on the CDR3 plus reference TRBV7-9 and TRBJ1-1, the full variable domain is DTGVSQNPRHKITKRGQNVTFRCDPISEHNRLYWYRQTLGQGPEFLTYFQNEAQLEKSRLLSDRFSAERPKGSFSTLEIQRTEQGDSAMYLCASSRGGTEAFFGQGTRLTVV.

There are a few counts of this clonotype. The chain links TRBV11-1 to TRBJ2-3, with 7 bases lining up with TRBD2. J was trimmed by 6 bases and V by 8 bases; bases with no gene match: 11. In germline, CDR1 is SGHAT, CDR2 FQDESV (reference sequence). CDR3 size: 14 residues. The CDR3 reads CASFPGRPGDTQYF. The CDR3 nucleotides read TGTGCCAGCTTTCCCGGGAGGCCCGGCGATACGCAGTATTTT. Based on the CDR3 plus reference TRBV11-1 and TRBJ2-3, the full variable domain is EAEVAQSPRYKITEKSQAVAFWCDPISGHATLYWYRQILGQGPELLVQFQDESVVDDSQLPKDRFSAERLKGVDSTLKIQPAELGDSAMYLCASFPGRPGDTQYFGPGTRLTVL.

This clonotype was seen only a few times. This chain connects TRBV7-9 to TRBJ2-5, with D perhaps being TRBD1 or TRBD2 (5 bases each). Germline V lookup: CDR1 SEHNR, CDR2 FQNEAQ (reference sequence). Deletions cut 7 bases from V and 2 bases from J, with 14 bases between. This CDR3 spans 14 amino acids. As DNA, the CDR3 is TGTGCCAGCACCTTCGGGGCGGCTCAAGAGACCCAGTACTTC. As protein: CASTFGAAQETQYF.

The chain links TRBV18 to TRBJ1-3; D gene uncertain. Trimming pared 4 bases from V and 8 bases from J, leaving 12 bases between. The CDR3 is 13 amino acids. CDR1 is KGHSH, CDR2 LQKENI, per germline. CDR3 amino acids: CASSQRTVDTIYF. In nucleotides, the CDR3 is TGTGCCAGCTCACAGAGGACGGTTGACACCATATATTTT.

This clonotype was seen repeatedly, ten times or more. The gene calls are TRBV27 and TRBJ2-5, with a tentative D call TRBD2 (6 bases). This CDR3 has 13 amino acids. The germline V and J ends were trimmed by 5 bases and 5 bases, with 12 bases remaining between them. From germline, CDR1 is MNHEY and CDR2 SMNVEV (reference sequence). CDR3 sequence (DNA): TGTGCCAGCAGTCTGCGGAGGGGTGAGACCCAGTACTTC. This sequence encodes CASSLRRGETQYF.

This clonotype was recorded a few times. The chain combines TRBV7-7 with TRBJ2-3, with TRBD1 matching 10 bases. Germline V gene sequence: CDR1 SSHAT, CDR2 FNYEAQ (reference sequence). The V and J ends lost 5 bases and 5 bases, in that order; junction bases with no gene match: 7. There are 15 residues in the CDR3. CDR3 residues: CASSTGTGAGDTQYF. For the CDR3, the DNA is TGTGCCAGCAGCACCGGGACAGGGGCTGGAGATACGCAGTATTTT.

The sample holds many counts of this clonotype. The chain couples TRBV29-1 to TRBJ1-2; D is ambiguous. CDR1 SQVTM and CDR2 ANQGSEA come from the germline V gene. V lost 1 base and J 4 bases, leaving 7 bases between the germline ends. This CDR3 comprises 12 residues. The CDR3 coding sequence is TGCAGCGTTGAAGGGAGTCCCTATGGCTACACCTTC. This encodes CSVEGSPYGYTF.

This clonotype was recorded a few times. The chain joins TRBV28 to TRBJ1-1; possible D gene TRBD1, 5 bases. The V gene's germline CDR1 is MDHEN and CDR2 SYDVKM. The CDR3 runs 16 residues. Trimming stripped 2 bases from V and 4 bases from J, with 17 bases between. Here the CDR3 DNA reads TGTGCCAGCAGTTTAGGCGGGACCGGGTTGTTCACTGAAGCTTTCTTT. Amino acid sequence: CASSLGGTGLFTEAFF.

V is TRBV27 and J is TRBJ2-6, with D perhaps TRBD2 (5 bases). Per germline, CDR1 MNHEY and CDR2 SMNVEV (reference sequence). Trimming pared 3 bases from V and 0 bases from J, leaving 12 bases between. The length of the CDR3 is 17 residues. CDR3 DNA sequence: TGTGCCAGCAGTTTTTTCCGGGCGGGCTCTGGGGCCAACGTCCTGACTTTC. Its translation is CASSFFRAGSGANVLTF. The complete variable domain, with remaining parts taken from reference TRBV27 and TRBJ2-6, reads EAQVTQNPRYLITVTGKKLTVTCSQNMNHEYMSWYRQDPGLGLRQIYYSMNVEVTDKGDVPEGYKVSRKEKRNFPLILESPSPNQTSLYFCASSFFRAGSGANVLTFGAGSRLTVL.

This clonotype was counted between two and nine times. V and J are TRBV6-1 and TRBJ1-1, with 9 bases aligning to TRBD1. The CDR3 is 14 amino acids. With 7 bases clipped from V and 1 base from J, the junction kept 4 bases outside the gene matches. Germline V gives CDR1 MNHNS, CDR2 SASEGT. As DNA, the CDR3 is TGTGCCAGCAAGCCGGGACAGGGGAACACTGAAGCTTTCTTT. It codes for CASKPGQGNTEAFF.

The gene calls are TRBV28 and TRBJ2-5; 11 bases fit TRBD2. CDR1 MDHEN and CDR2 SYDVKM come from the germline V gene. V dropped 6 bases and J dropped 2; count of bases not matched to a gene: 8. CDR3 length: 16 amino acids. The CDR3 spells CASSYPGLAVQETQYF. The CDR3 DNA sequence: TGTGCCAGCAGCTACCCGGGACTAGCGGTTCAAGAGACCCAGTACTTC.

This clonotype was counted many times. Here the CDR3 DNA reads TGTGCCAGCAGCTTAAATACCCCCTACGAGCAGTACTTC. Its translation: CASSLNTPYEQYF. This chain joins TRBV7-9 and TRBJ2-7, with unresolved D. The length of the CDR3 is 13 residues. The V gene's germline CDR1 is SEHNR and CDR2 FQNEAQ (reference sequence). Trimming left V 2 bases short and J 2 bases short, with 7 bases between.

This clonotype was seen more than once but under ten times. The V and J genes are TRBV19 and TRBJ2-1; TRBD2 aligns across 8 bases. The length of the CDR3 is 16 residues. Germline CDR1 reads LNHDA; CDR2 reads SQIVND (reference sequence). V shed 1 base, J shed 5 bases, and the junction held 7 bases outside the gene matches. CDR3 loop: CASSIADRRGDNEQFF. CDR3 DNA sequence: TGTGCCAGTAGTATAGCTGATCGGCGGGGGGACAATGAGCAGTTCTTC.

This clonotype was detected only a few times. The chain recombines TRBV5-1 with TRBJ2-3; 14 bases match TRBD2. Losses at the gene ends were 4 bases for V and 6 bases for J; bases not matched to a gene: 4. The CDR3 is 15 amino acids. Germline CDR1 and CDR2: SGHRS and YFSETQ. This CDR3 is CASSMGLAGADTQYF. As DNA, the CDR3 is TGCGCCAGCAGCATGGGACTAGCGGGAGCTGATACGCAGTATTTT.

A few counts support this clonotype. The rearrangement joins TRBV20-1 to TRBJ2-3, with 8 bases identical to TRBD2. Trimming took 2 bases from V and 3 from J; bases not matched to a gene: 7. Germline assignment: CDR1 DFQATT and CDR2 SNEGSKA (reference sequence). The length of the CDR3 is 15 residues. CDR3 protein: CSARSGTSSTDTQYF. The DNA for the CDR3 is TGCAGTGCTAGATCCGGGACTAGTTCGACAGATACGCAGTATTTT.

J is TRBJ1-6 and V is TRBV4-1; 7 bases align to TRBD1. The germline V gene encodes CDR1 MGHRA and CDR2 YSYEKL. The CDR3 is 14 amino acids. Trimming cost V 5 bases and J 10 bases; bases outside gene matches: 8. In nucleotides, the CDR3 is TGCGCCAGCAGCAACCGGGACAGAGGGTCACCCCTCCACTTT. Translation gives CASSNRDRGSPLHF.

This rearrangement joins TRBV6-1 to TRBJ2-5; no reliable D call. The V gene lost 2 bases and the J gene lost 5 bases, with 12 bases spanning the gap. The CDR3 is 14 amino acids. CDR1 MNHNS and CDR2 SASEGT come from the germline V gene. The CDR3: CASSEPWARETQYF. CDR3 coding DNA: TGTGCCAGCAGTGAACCCTGGGCCAGGGAGACCCAGTACTTC.

The rearrangement joins TRBV5-1 to TRBJ2-6; D remains ambiguous. The germline V gene encodes CDR1 SGHRS and CDR2 YFSETQ. This CDR3 has 16 amino acids. V lost 0 bases and J lost 4, with 11 bases in between. The CDR3 DNA reads as TGCGCCAGCAGCTTGGACCAGCGTAGAGGGGCCAACGTCCTGACTTTC. It yields the protein CASSLDQRRGANVLTF.